This T cell receptor (beta chain) was profiled in a study of T cell responses to AZD1222 COVID-19 vaccine. Study-wide results and caveats: Clonal diversity was possibly underestimated, and the donors were mostly white British, with more females. Nearly half of spike-specific TCRs reportedly target variant regions that are unmutated in the B.1.351 and B.1.1.7 variants.

Measured with immunoSEQ multiplex PCR; TCRdb has only the in-frame clones, and not every one. The sample contains 150,000 or so clones, approximately 78% of which appear only once. V shed 2 bases and J 6 bases; nucleotides not matched to a gene: 9. The CDR3 extends over 15 amino acids. Germline CDR1 reads SGHTA; CDR2 reads FQGNSA. On this clone itself: Its target is unknown.

This receptor was obtained from an adult in good health. This chain links TRBV7-2 with TRBJ2-5, with TRBD2 identical over 7 bases. Sequenced material: peripheral blood, taken on day 0 of MenACWY control vaccination. The CDR3 region is CASSLTSAGIQTQYF. The CDR3 region has the DNA TGTGCCAGCAGCTTAACGTCAGCGGGGATTCAGACCCAGTACTTC. The variable domain in full, with the rest retrieved from reference TRBV7-2 and TRBJ2-5, is GAGVSQSPSNKVTEKGKDVELRCDPISGHTALYWYRQSLGQGLEFLIYFQGNSAPDKSGLPSDRFSAERTGGSVSTLTIQRTQQEDSAVYLCASSLTSAGIQTQYFGPGTRLLVL.